This is a list of T cell receptor beta chains from one sample in a study of blood T cell repertoires in COVID-19. Sequencing used immunoSEQ multiplex PCR; TCRdb keeps in-frame clones, though not all of them. In the table there are about 160,000 clones, approximately 90% of which are singletons. The sample was peripheral blood. Receptors originate from a man aged 50-59 years with acute or convalescent COVID-19. Both conserved end residues are part of each CDR3. The order of the fields is V gene, D gene, J gene, clone size, CDR3 DNA, CDR3 protein. The D gene is left open where the match is weak. Some rows mark clone size as missing; the rest say once, few, many or name a class of expanded clone.

>TRBV10-3|TRBD1|TRBJ2-1|-
TGTGCCATCAGTATACAGGGGCATGAGCAGTTCTTC
CAISIQGHEQFF
>TRBV6-1|TRBD1|TRBJ1-5|-
TGTGCCAGCAGTGAACAACTACCTCGGACAGGGGGCAATCAGCCCCAGCATTTT
CASSEQLPRTGGNQPQHF
>TRBV19|TRBD1|TRBJ1-2|-
TGTGCCAGTAGTATCCGCGTCCCGGACAGGGGGCTGGCTGGCTACACCTTC
CASSIRVPDRGLAGYTF
>TRBV10-3|-|TRBJ2-7|-
TGTGCCATCAGTGACCAGACAGGAAACTACGAGCAGTACTTC
CAISDQTGNYEQYF
>TRBV18|-|TRBJ1-1|-
TGTGCCAGCTCACCACCGAGCATGAACACTGAAGCTTTCTTT
CASSPPSMNTEAFF
>TRBV7-3|TRBD2|TRBJ2-5|-
TGTGCCAGCAGCTTAGGACTAGCGGGGGTGGAGACCCAGTACTTC
CASSLGLAGVETQYF
>TRBV18|-|TRBJ1-6|once
TGTGCCAGCTCACCCGACACTAATTCACCCCTCCACTTT
CASSPDTNSPLHF
>TRBV11-1|-|TRBJ1-1|few
TGTGCCAGCAGCCCACAGTGGGGAGGGGGCACTGAAGCTTTCTTT
CASSPQWGGGTEAFF
>TRBV7-6|TRBD2|TRBJ2-1|-
TGTGCCAGCAGCTTGGTGCTAGCGGGGGGGTATGACAATGAGCAGTTCTTC
CASSLVLAGGYDNEQFF
>TRBV3-1/TRBV3-2|-|TRBJ1-4|-
TGTGCCAGCAGCCCTTCGGATGAAAAACTGTTTTTT
CASSPSDEKLFF
>TRBV3-1/TRBV3-2|-|TRBJ1-2|-
TGTGCCAGCAGCCAGGGGGCTCTAGAAGGCTACACCTTC
CASSQGALEGYTF
>TRBV5-5|-|TRBJ1-6|-
TGTGCCAGCAGCCCTGACTTTTATTCACCCCTCCACTTT
CASSPDFYSPLHF